This TCR beta chain emerged from a study of shared clonotypes between healthy human individuals. This clone came up once. Other DNA sequences within the sample encode an identical CDR3. Here immunoSEQ multiplex PCR was the method, and the copy in TCRdb shows in-frame clones only, minus some. This table has 2,100,000 or so clones, roughly 95% appearing once. The V end was cut by 1 base, the J end by 4 bases, with 3 bases between. Germline CDR1 reads SGHNT; CDR2 reads YYREEE (reference sequence). The CDR3 has 13 residues. The chain couples TRBV5-4 to TRBJ2-6, with no clear D. The clonotype was recovered from a man aged 18 to 30 in good health. Sequencing was carried out using naive CD4+ T cells sorted from blood. The subset was: CD45RA+ positively selected. CDR3 loop: CASSLSGANVLTF. In DNA form, the CDR3 reads TGTGCCAGCAGCTTGTCGGGGGCCAACGTCCTGACTTTC.